This T cell receptor beta chain was observed in a study of cytomegalovirus exposure and HLA in healthy donors. As to this clone: Its matching antigen is unknown.

V shed 5 bases, J shed 2 bases, and the junction held 8 bases outside the gene matches. Germline CDR1 reads LNHDA; CDR2 reads SQIVND (reference sequence). The CDR3 is 15 amino acids. Study-wide findings and caveats: It was reportedly the case that the classifier diagnosed cytomegalovirus status with high specificity and sensitivity. It was found in a later analysis that first-cohort TCR clusters tended to co-occur in the 90 to 150 validation repertoires. Some TCR beta chains (roughly 150 of them) were listed as cytomegalovirus-associated.

Sequenced by immunoSEQ multiplex PCR; TCRdb stores in-frame clones only, minus some. The data hold around 150,000 clones, with around 88% observed a single time. This rearrangement joins TRBV19 to TRBJ1-2; 7 bases are shared with TRBD1. The TCR comes from a woman under 30 in good health and CMV-seronegative. The material sequenced was PBMCs. The DNA for the CDR3 is TGTGCCAGTAGTCTTTCCCGGGACAGAAACTATGGCTACACCTTC. As protein: CASSLSRDRNYGYTF.